These T cell receptor beta chains were read from a single sample in a study of T cell responses to AZD1222 COVID-19 vaccine. TCRdb's copy holds only in-frame clones and misses some; the assay was immunoSEQ multiplex PCR. The sample lists about 130,000 clones, about 92% occurring once. The sequencing here drew on peripheral blood, taken on day 0 of AZD1222 vaccination. These receptors were taken from an adult in good health. CDR3s include the opening cysteine and the closing phenylalanine or tryptophan. The D gene is left open where the match is weak. The size entry is marked missing in some rows and otherwise reads once, few, many or a size class.

14 TRBJ2-7 . TRBV6-2/TRBV6-3 . CASSWSAGVYEQYF TGTGCCAGCAGTTGGTCGGCAGGGGTCTACGAGCAGTACTTC
13 TRBJ2-5 . TRBV27 . CASSLLGQETQYF TGTGCCAGCAGTTTGCTGGGCCAAGAGACCCAGTACTTC
15 TRBJ2-7 TRBD2 TRBV4-1 . CASSHASGGNYEQYF TGCGCCAGCAGCCACGCTAGCGGGGGGAATTACGAGCAGTACTTC
8 TRBJ1-6 . TRBV27 . CASSPRHF TGTGCCAGCAGTCCCCGCCACTTT
13 TRBJ1-1 . TRBV7-3 . CASSLSLNTEAFF TGTGCCAGCAGCTTATCGTTGAACACTGAAGCTTTCTTT
16 TRBJ1-5 . TRBV19 . CASREVQAIGNQPQHF TGTGCCAGTAGGGAAGTTCAGGCAATAGGGAATCAGCCCCAGCATTTT
13 TRBJ1-2 TRBD1 TRBV7-9 . CASSLRGGPGYTF TGTGCCAGCAGCTTAAGAGGGGGCCCTGGCTACACCTTC
15 TRBJ1-4 . TRBV19 . CASSIVGSSRGKLFF TGTGCCAGTAGTATAGTCGGCAGCTCTAGGGGTAAACTGTTTTTT
15 TRBJ2-1 . TRBV18 . CASSSGPSSYNEQFF TGTGCCAGCTCATCGGGGCCAAGCTCCTACAATGAGCAGTTCTTC
11 TRBJ1-5 . TRBV20-1 . CSARDAGPQHF TGCAGTGCTAGAGATGCGGGGCCCCAGCATTTT
12 TRBJ1-5 TRBD1 TRBV29-1 . CSVGQGPQPQHF TGCAGCGTTGGACAGGGGCCTCAGCCCCAGCATTTT
16 TRBJ2-5 TRBD2 TRBV4-2 . CASSQEPGGYQETQYF TGTGCCAGCAGCCAAGAACCGGGGGGGTACCAAGAGACCCAGTACTTC
16 TRBJ2-5 TRBD2 TRBV5-4 . CASSLGGGAIVETQYF TGTGCCAGCAGCTTGGGCGGGGGGGCCATTGTGGAGACCCAGTACTTC
14 TRBJ2-7 . TRBV18 . CASSPGDMPYEQYF TGTGCCAGCTCACCGGGGGACATGCCCTACGAGCAGTACTTC
14 TRBJ1-6 TRBD1 TRBV5-5 once CASSLWTGGSPLHF TGTGCCAGCAGCTTGTGGACAGGGGGTTCACCCCTCCACTTT
13 TRBJ2-7 . TRBV18 . CASSPPSTYEQYF TGTGCCAGCTCACCACCCAGCACCTACGAGCAGTACTTC
16 TRBJ2-3 . TRBV4-3 . CASSQDLDRSTDTQYF TGCGCCAGCAGCCAAGATTTGGACAGAAGCACAGATACGCAGTATTTT
19 TRBJ2-3 TRBD2 TRBV4-3 . CASSQKAASGGGRTDTQYF TGCGCCAGCAGCCAGAAAGCGGCTAGCGGGGGGGGAAGGACAGATACGCAGTATTTT
14 TRBJ2-7 . TRBV9 . CASSAGSRLTEQYF TGTGCCAGCAGCGCCGGAAGTCGACTTACCGAGCAGTACTTC
14 TRBJ2-6 . TRBV9 once CASSSPGGANVLTF TGTGCCAGCAGCTCCCCAGGCGGGGCCAACGTCCTGACTTTC
14 TRBJ1-1 . TRBV19 . CASSISSVNTEAFF TGTGCCAGTAGTATTTCGTCAGTGAACACTGAAGCTTTCTTT
15 TRBJ2-5 . TRBV10-3 . CAISESQVSGETQYF TGTGCCATCAGTGAGTCACAGGTGTCCGGGGAGACCCAGTACTTC
17 TRBJ2-5 TRBD2 TRBV4-3 . CASSGGGGGAAQETQYF TGCGCCAGCAGTGGTGGAGGCGGGGGGGCGGCACAAGAGACCCAGTACTTC
15 TRBJ2-7 . TRBV7-6 . CASSLNQDPSYEQYF TGTGCCAGCAGCTTAAATCAGGACCCCTCCTACGAGCAGTACTTC
15 TRBJ1-1 TRBD1 TRBV18 . CASSRTGGINTEAFF TGTGCCAGCTCGCGGACAGGGGGCATAAACACTGAAGCTTTCTTT
14 TRBJ2-3 . TRBV11-2 . CASSSGDSTDTQYF TGTGCCAGCAGCTCCGGGGACAGCACAGATACGCAGTATTTT
14 TRBJ1-5 . TRBV7-2 . CASSLGPIDQPQHF TGTGCCAGCAGCCTGGGACCGATCGACCAGCCCCAGCATTTT
14 TRBJ2-2 TRBD1 TRBV5-1 . CASSPGQVSGELFF TGCGCCAGCAGCCCGGGACAGGTCTCCGGGGAGCTGTTTTTT